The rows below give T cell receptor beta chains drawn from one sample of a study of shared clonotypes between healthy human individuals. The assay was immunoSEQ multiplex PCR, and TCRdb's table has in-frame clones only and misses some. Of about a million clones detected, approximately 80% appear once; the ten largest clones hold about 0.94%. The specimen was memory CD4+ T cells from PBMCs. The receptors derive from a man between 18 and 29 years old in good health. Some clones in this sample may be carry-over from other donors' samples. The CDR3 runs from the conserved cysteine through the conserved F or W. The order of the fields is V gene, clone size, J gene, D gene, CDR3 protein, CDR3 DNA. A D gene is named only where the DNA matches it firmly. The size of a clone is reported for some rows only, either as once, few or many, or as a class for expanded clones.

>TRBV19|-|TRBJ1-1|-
CASRPSGNTEAFF
TGTGCCAGTAGGCCCTCGGGGAACACTGAAGCTTTCTTT
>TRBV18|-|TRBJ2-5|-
CASSLLQETQYF
TGTGCCAGCTCACTTTTACAAGAGACCCAGTACTTC
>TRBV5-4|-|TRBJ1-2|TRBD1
CASSPPGTGGRNGYTF
TGTGCCAGCAGCCCTCCCGGGACAGGGGGCCGTAATGGCTACACCTTC
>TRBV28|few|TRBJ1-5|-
CASSYVYSNQPQHF
TGTGCCAGCAGCTACGTCTATAGCAATCAGCCCCAGCATTTT
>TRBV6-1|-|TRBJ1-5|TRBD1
CASSTGAGNQPQHF
TGTGCCAGCAGCACAGGGGCGGGCAATCAGCCCCAGCATTTT
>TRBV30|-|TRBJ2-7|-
CAWSLLLETTYEQYF
TGTGCCTGGAGTCTCTTACTAGAGACTACCTACGAGCAGTACTTC
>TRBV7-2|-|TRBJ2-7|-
CASSLSYSLGAYEQYF
TGTGCCAGCAGCTTATCTTACTCCCTAGGGGCATACGAGCAGTACTTC
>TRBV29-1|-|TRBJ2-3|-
CSVGGTITDTQYF
TGCAGCGTTGGCGGGACGATCACAGATACGCAGTATTTT
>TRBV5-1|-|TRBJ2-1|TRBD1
CASSYRQGSYNEQFF
TGCGCCAGCAGCTACAGACAGGGCTCCTACAATGAGCAGTTCTTC
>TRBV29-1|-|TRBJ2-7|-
CSVEAPGPRDEQYF
TGCAGCGTTGAAGCCCCGGGGCCGCGGGACGAGCAGTACTTC
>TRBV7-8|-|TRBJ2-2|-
CASSPEHRPNTGELFF
TGTGCCAGCAGCCCAGAACACCGCCCGAACACCGGGGAGCTGTTTTTT
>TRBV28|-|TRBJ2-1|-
CASTSGRNEQFF
TGTGCCAGCACCAGCGGCCGCAATGAGCAGTTCTTC
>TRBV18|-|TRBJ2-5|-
CASSPPGPRETQYF
TGTGCCAGCTCACCACCGGGACCCAGGGAGACCCAGTACTTC
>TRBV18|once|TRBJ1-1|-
CASADYSETEAFF
TGTGCCAGCGCCGACTATTCGGAAACTGAAGCTTTCTTT
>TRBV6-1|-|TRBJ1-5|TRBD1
CASHRDRGLSQPQHF
TGTGCCAGCCATCGTGACAGGGGTTTGAGTCAGCCCCAGCATTTT
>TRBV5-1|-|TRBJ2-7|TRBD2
CASSLTSGLSSYEQYF
TGCGCCAGCAGCTTGACTAGCGGGTTGAGCTCCTACGAGCAGTACTTC
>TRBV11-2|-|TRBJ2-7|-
CASSAAGTTYVEQYF
TGTGCCAGCAGCGCCGCCGGGACCACTTACGTTGAGCAGTACTTC
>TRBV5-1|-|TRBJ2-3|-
CASSLAQGTSTDTQYF
TGCGCCAGCAGCTTGGCTCAGGGGACTAGCACAGATACGCAGTATTTT
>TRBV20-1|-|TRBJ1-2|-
CSAQSYDGYTF
TGCAGTGCCCAGAGTTACGATGGCTACACCTTC
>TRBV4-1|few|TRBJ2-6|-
CASSQVRAGANVLTF
TGCGCCAGCAGCCAAGTGAGGGCTGGGGCCAACGTCCTGACTTTC